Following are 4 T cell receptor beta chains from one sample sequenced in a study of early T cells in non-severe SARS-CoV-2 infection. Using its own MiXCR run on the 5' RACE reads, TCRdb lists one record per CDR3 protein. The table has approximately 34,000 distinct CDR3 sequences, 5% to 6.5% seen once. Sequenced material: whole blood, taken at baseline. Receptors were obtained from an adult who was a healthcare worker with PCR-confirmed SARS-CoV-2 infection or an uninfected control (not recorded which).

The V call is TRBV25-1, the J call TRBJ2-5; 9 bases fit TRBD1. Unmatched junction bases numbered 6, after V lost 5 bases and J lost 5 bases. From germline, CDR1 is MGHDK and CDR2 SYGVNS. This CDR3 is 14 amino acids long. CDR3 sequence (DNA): TGTGCCAGCAGTAGAGGGACAGGGAGGGAGACCCAGTACTTC. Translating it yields CASSRGTGRETQYF.

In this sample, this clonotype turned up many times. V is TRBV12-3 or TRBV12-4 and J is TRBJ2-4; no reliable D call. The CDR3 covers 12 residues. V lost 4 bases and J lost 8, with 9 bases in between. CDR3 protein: CASSSGFDIQYF. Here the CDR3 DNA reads TGTGCCAGCAGTTCAGGTTTTGACATTCAGTACTTC.

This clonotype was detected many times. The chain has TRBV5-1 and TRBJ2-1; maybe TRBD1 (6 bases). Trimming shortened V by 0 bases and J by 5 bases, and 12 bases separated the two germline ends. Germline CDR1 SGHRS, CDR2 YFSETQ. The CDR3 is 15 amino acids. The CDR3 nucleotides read TGCGCCAGCAGCTTGGCGGGGCAGGGGCACAATGAGCAGTTCTTC. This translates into CASSLAGQGHNEQFF.

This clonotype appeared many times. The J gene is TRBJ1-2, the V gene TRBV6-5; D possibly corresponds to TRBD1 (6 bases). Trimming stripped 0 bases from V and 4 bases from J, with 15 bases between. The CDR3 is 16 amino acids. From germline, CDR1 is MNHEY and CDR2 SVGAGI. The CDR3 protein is CASSYSWQGRPYGYTF. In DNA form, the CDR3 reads TGTGCCAGCAGTTACTCATGGCAGGGGAGGCCCTATGGCTACACCTTC.